The clone carrying this T cell receptor beta chain was found a few times. The target antigen is unknown. These data belong to a study of T cell repertoires in cytomegalovirus infection. TCRdb re-called the reads with MiXCR, one entry per CDR3 protein. The sample holds roughly 920,000 distinct CDR3 sequences, roughly 30% seen once. Study-wide findings and caveats: CMV carriers with the relevant HLA were identified by cumulative public TCR beta family frequency. The study found HLA-C-restricted CMV-specific TCR beta clonotypes dominating the ex vivo response.

CDR3 length: 14 amino acids. With V trimmed by 8 bases and J by 10 bases, 10 bases remained unmatched. Germline V gene lookup returns CDR1 MNHNY and CDR2 SVGAGI (reference sequence). This sequence originates from a human donor in good health (CMV status not recorded). Some clones in this sample may be carry-over from other donors' samples. The chain links TRBV6-6 to TRBJ2-1; 11 bases are a match to TRBD2. The sequencing here drew on cultured CD8+ T cells from PBMCs, taken from culture after CMV antigen stimulation. CDR3 amino acids: CASSSTSGVGEQFF. The CDR3 nucleotides are TGTGCCAGCTCCTCGACTAGCGGGGTTGGGGAGCAGTTCTTC.